Shown below are 12 T cell receptor beta chains from a single sample sequenced in a study of identifying expanded T cells in peripheral blood. Measured with immunoSEQ multiplex PCR; TCRdb has only the in-frame clones, and not every one. This table has about 94,000 clones, approximately 85% appearing once. Material: blood. These receptor sequences come from a person aged 18 to 70 in good health.

The CDR3 is CASSPRTARGEKLFF. CDR3 sequence (DNA): TGTGCCAGCAGCCCACGGACAGCTAGAGGTGAAAAACTGTTTTTT. This chain links TRBV9 with TRBJ1-4; D is possibly TRBD1 (6 bases). The germline V and J ends were trimmed by 4 bases and 7 bases, with 17 bases remaining between them. The CDR3 extends over 15 amino acids. Per germline, CDR1 SGDLS and CDR2 YYNGEE.

V usage is TRBV4-2 and J usage is TRBJ2-1; 10 positions agree with TRBD2. With 4 bases clipped from V and 6 bases from J, the junction kept 6 bases outside the gene matches. The germline CDR1 and CDR2 sequences are LGHNA and YNFKEQ. This CDR3 has 15 amino acids. The DNA for the CDR3 is TGTGCCAGCAGCCGGCTAGCGGGAGACTCCAATGAGCAGTTCTTC. This translates into CASSRLAGDSNEQFF.

This clone was observed once. The chain employs TRBV5-6 and TRBJ2-7; TRBD1 aligns across 12 bases. The CDR3 extends over 15 amino acids. In germline, CDR1 is SGHDT, CDR2 YYEEEE. The ends lost 3 bases at V and 7 bases at J; junction bases unmatched: 8. CDR3 residues: CASSYLGQGAYEQYF. The CDR3 nucleotides read TGTGCCAGCAGCTATTTGGGACAGGGGGCGTATGAGCAGTACTTC.

The rearrangement uses TRBV2 and TRBJ2-2; D not resolved. This CDR3 comprises 16 residues. Per the germline V gene, CDR1 is SNHLY and CDR2 is FYNNEI. Trimming took off 1 base at V and 4 bases at J, with 13 bases between the two ends. CDR3: CASSEGAFSLTGELFF. CDR3 coding DNA: TGTGCCAGCAGTGAAGGGGCTTTCTCCCTCACCGGGGAGCTGTTTTTT.

This sequence joins TRBV5-8 and TRBJ2-3; tentatively, D is TRBD1 (5 bases). Germline CDR1 reads SGHTS; CDR2 reads YDEGEE. The CDR3 runs to 14 residues. Trimming took 0 bases from V and 5 from J, leaving 10 bases between them. CDR3 sequence: CASSLVQAGDTQYF. In DNA form, the CDR3 reads TGTGCCAGCAGCTTGGTACAGGCCGGAGATACGCAGTATTTT.

The chain joins TRBV6-1 to TRBJ1-1, with TRBD1 as a possible D gene (5 bases). This CDR3 has 14 amino acids. Deletions cut 1 base from V and 5 bases from J, with 11 bases between. Germline-derived CDR1 and CDR2 are MNHNS and SASEGT. DNA for the CDR3: TGTGCCAGCAGTGAAGTTAACTGGGGGACTGAAGCTTTCTTT. Translating it yields CASSEVNWGTEAFF.

CDR3 in DNA: TGTGCCACCAGCAGAGTTGACCGGGGGGGGGACACTGAAGCTTTCTTT. Amino acids: CATSRVDRGGDTEAFF. The chain recombines TRBV15 with TRBJ1-1, with D possibly being TRBD1 (5 bases). The ends were cut back, 1 base at V and 3 bases at J, with 15 bases in the middle. This CDR3 has 16 residues. The germline gives CDR1 LNHNV, CDR2 YYDKDF (reference sequence). The full variable domain, in which reference TRBV15 and TRBJ1-1 provide the parts outside the CDR3, is DAMVIQNPRYQVTQFGKPVTLSCSQTLNHNVMYWYQQKSSQAPKLLFHYYDKDFNNEADTPDNFQSRRPNTSFCFLDIRSPGLGDTAMYLCATSRVDRGGDTEAFFGQGTRLTVV.

Notes on this clone: At the DNA level, this CDR3 is encoded by other sequences in the same sample as well. This chain joins TRBV9 and TRBJ1-5, with 8 positions matching TRBD1. The germline V gene encodes CDR1 SGDLS and CDR2 YYNGEE. CDR3 size: 13 residues. V shed 5 bases and J 7 bases; nucleotides not matched to a gene: 5. The CDR3 is CASSTGGNQPQHF. CDR3 sequence (DNA): TGTGCCAGCAGTACAGGGGGTAACCAGCCCCAGCATTTT.

CDR3 in DNA: TGTGCCAGCAGCGGCCTTGGGGGGAAGACCCAGTACTTC. This codes for CASSGLGGKTQYF. V gene TRBV9 combines with J gene TRBJ2-5; maybe TRBD2 (6 bases). Looked up from germline, CDR1 is SGDLS and CDR2 is YYNGEE. Trimming removed 3 bases from V and 6 bases from J, with 12 bases in between. There are 13 residues in the CDR3.

The V call is TRBV5-1, the J call TRBJ1-1, with D maybe TRBD1 (6 bases). Trimming took 0 bases from V and 8 from J, leaving 11 bases between them. The CDR3 contains 13 residues. The V gene's germline CDR1 is SGHRS and CDR2 YFSETQ. This chain's CDR3 is CASSLEWGQEAFF. The CDR3 DNA reads as TGCGCCAGCAGCTTGGAATGGGGGCAAGAAGCTTTCTTT.

The chain is built from TRBV6-5 and TRBJ2-7, with D possibly being TRBD1 (5 bases). Germline CDR1 and CDR2: MNHEY and SVGAGI. The CDR3 contains 14 residues. Trimming shortened V by 6 bases and J by 3 bases, and 15 bases separated the two germline ends. CDR3 region: CASRPDRFLYEQYF. The CDR3, as DNA: TGTGCCAGCAGACCCGACAGATTCCTCTACGAGCAGTACTTC.

This chain connects TRBV10-3 to TRBJ2-5; TRBD1 matches 7 bases. V dropped 0 bases and J dropped 4; count of bases not matched to a gene: 5. The CDR3 totals 15 residues. The V gene's germline CDR1 is ENHRY and CDR2 SYGVKD. For the CDR3, the DNA is TGTGCCATCAGTGAGTCAGGGGGCGCGGGAGAGACCCAGTACTTC. It specifies CAISESGGAGETQYF.